Listed here are 20 T cell receptor beta chains from one sample, sequenced in a study of CD8+ T cells in alopecia areata (dated by TCRdb to 2016 to 2019). Library preparation used the immunoSEQ multiplex PCR assay. RNA was extracted from all samples and reverse transcribed into cDNA as template for TCR sequencing. TCRdb's version of the immuneACCESS table is confined to in-frame rearrangements and falls short of the full clone set. An unresolved V gene accounts for under half of the shortfall where checked; the remainder is of unknown origin. The table for this sample lists about 110,000 clones; approximately 54% of them were counted only once. The ten top clones hold 9% to 15% of the sample. Read against the paper, the sample's time point label means: around 24 weeks on oral tofacitinib. The treatment or condition label, read with the paper, signifies: oral pan-JAK inhibitor, 5-10 mg twice daily.

The sample in question was CD8+ T cells sorted from blood, obtained at week 24, from a patient treated with tofacitinib. The source is a human donor with alopecia areata.

This clone was detected a few times. V and J are TRBV13 and TRBJ2-7, with D maybe TRBD2 (5 bases). CDR3 length: 16 residues. Germline assignment: CDR1 PRHDT and CDR2 FYEKMQ (reference sequence). V gave up 4 bases and J gave up 1 base, with 17 bases separating them. The CDR3 region is CASSSRIGLASYEQYF. As DNA, the CDR3 is TGTGCCAGCAGCTCAAGGATAGGACTCGCTTCCTACGAGCAGTACTTC.

The count of this clone is one. The V gene is TRBV13, the J gene TRBJ2-1; D is unresolved. Looked up from germline, CDR1 is PRHDT and CDR2 is FYEKMQ (reference sequence). Trimming took off 5 bases at V and 6 bases at J, with 11 bases between the two ends. The CDR3 runs 13 residues. This CDR3 reads CASSPDLGNEQFF. DNA of the CDR3: TGTGCCAGCAGCCCCGATCTTGGCAATGAGCAGTTCTTC.

With respect to this clone: The sample carries other DNA sequences with the same CDR3. The chain recombines TRBV6-4 with TRBJ2-2; D possibly corresponds to TRBD2 (5 bases). Trimming took 2 bases from V and 4 from J, leaving 5 bases between them. This CDR3 has 13 amino acids. Germline assignment: CDR1 MRHNA and CDR2 SNTAGT. The CDR3 nucleotides read TGTGCCAGCAGTGACCGGGGCACCGGGGAGCTGTTTTTT. Its protein is CASSDRGTGELFF.

This clone has more than one count but fewer than ten. As DNA, the CDR3 is TGTGCCAGCAGCTTAGGTTCGGTAATCTCCTACGAGCAGTACTTC. This codes for CASSLGSVISYEQYF. The rearrangement links TRBV7-6 to TRBJ2-7, with no clear D. This CDR3 comprises 15 residues. Germline V lookup: CDR1 SGHVS, CDR2 FNYEAQ. With 1 base removed from V and 0 bases from J, the gap between germline ends came to 10 bases.

The genes are TRBV15 and TRBJ2-1; 10 positions match TRBD2. The CDR3 totals 15 residues. Germline V gene lookup returns CDR1 LNHNV and CDR2 YYDKDF (reference sequence). The V gene end was trimmed by 9 bases and the J gene end by 8 bases; junction bases not matched to a gene: 13. CDR3 sequence (DNA): TGTGCCACTAAACGAGCGGGGGGGCCCGGATATGAGCAGTTCTTC. This sequence encodes CATKRAGGPGYEQFF. Looking up the rest from reference TRBV15 and TRBJ2-1 gives the full variable domain: DAMVIQNPRYQVTQFGKPVTLSCSQTLNHNVMYWYQQKSSQAPKLLFHYYDKDFNNEADTPDNFQSRRPNTSFCFLDIRSPGLGDTAMYLCATKRAGGPGYEQFFGPGTRLTVL.

This clone has just one count. The chain is built from TRBV27 and TRBJ2-7; D possibly corresponds to TRBD2 (6 bases). From germline, CDR1 is MNHEY and CDR2 SMNVEV (reference sequence). V was clipped by 3 bases and J by 0 bases, with 15 bases between them. The length of the CDR3 is 16 residues. CDR3 sequence reads: CASSFGEAGLSYEQYF. Written as DNA, the CDR3 is TGTGCCAGCAGTTTCGGGGAGGCAGGACTCTCCTACGAGCAGTACTTC.

This clone was seen more than once but under ten times. The chain joins TRBV6-1 to TRBJ2-6; D is undetermined. The germline V and J ends were trimmed by 2 bases and 0 bases, with 5 bases remaining between them. CDR1 is MNHNS, CDR2 SASEGT, per germline. The CDR3 covers 15 residues. The CDR3 bases are TGTGCCAGCAGTGAATCCAGCTCTGGGGCCAACGTCCTGACTTTC. This sequence encodes CASSESSSGANVLTF.

CDR3 region: CAWNRETGGYTF. The DNA for the CDR3 is TGTGCCTGGAACAGGGAGACCGGTGGCTACACCTTC. The rearrangement joins TRBV30 to TRBJ1-2, with D perhaps matching TRBD1 (6 bases). CDR3 length equals 12 residues. The germline V gene encodes CDR1 GTSNPN and CDR2 SVGIG (reference sequence). Trimming cost V 4 bases and J 7 bases, with 13 bases left between them.

A note on this clone: The junction shows a germline mismatch at one end, possibly a read error. The chain has TRBV10-2 and TRBJ2-6; D is tentatively TRBD1 or TRBD2 (6 bases each). The germline CDR1 and CDR2 sequences are WSHSY and SAAADI. This CDR3 comprises 15 residues. The CDR3 loop reads CASSEGGTGANVLTF. In DNA form, the CDR3 reads TGTGCCAGCAGTGAGGGGGGTACCGGGGCCAACGTCCTGACTTTC.

This clone was seen only a few times. V and J are TRBV7-2 and TRBJ1-1; possibly TRBD1 for D (6 bases). V was trimmed by 5 bases and J by 5 bases, leaving 15 bases between them. CDR3 size: 14 residues. Germline-derived CDR1 and CDR2 are SGHTA and FQGNSA. The CDR3: CASSESRGMTEAFF. In DNA form, the CDR3 reads TGTGCCAGCAGCGAATCCAGGGGAATGACTGAAGCTTTCTTT.

This clone has more than one count but fewer than ten. The chain is built from TRBV29-1 and TRBJ1-1; a possible D gene is TRBD1 (5 bases). Germline V lookup: CDR1 SQVTM, CDR2 ANQGSEA. V lost 4 bases to trimming and J lost 1 base, with 10 bases between them. This CDR3 spans 13 amino acids. The CDR3 nucleotides are TGCAGCGTTGTAATCAGGGCGAACACTGAAGCTTTCTTT. Its translation is CSVVIRANTEAFF.

The genes are TRBV5-4 and TRBJ1-1, with 7 bases aligning to TRBD1. The germline V gene encodes CDR1 SGHNT and CDR2 YYREEE (reference sequence). CDR3 size: 14 residues. Trimming cost V 6 bases and J 4 bases; bases outside gene matches: 9. CDR3 region: CASNPGQSITEAFF. Written as DNA, the CDR3 is TGTGCCAGCAACCCGGGACAGAGCATCACTGAAGCTTTCTTT.

The table lists this clone with a count of one. The V and J genes are TRBV9 and TRBJ2-5; tentatively, D is TRBD1 (6 bases). The CDR3 extends over 15 amino acids. Germline V gives CDR1 SGDLS, CDR2 YYNGEE. Trimming took 3 bases from V and 0 from J, leaving 12 bases between them. The CDR3 sequence: CASSEDRSYQETQYF. The CDR3 DNA follows: TGTGCCAGCAGCGAGGACAGATCGTACCAAGAGACCCAGTACTTC.

The chain uses TRBV27 and TRBJ2-5; D ambiguous. Trimming took 4 bases from V and 5 from J, leaving 20 bases between them. This CDR3 comprises 16 residues. Per germline, CDR1 MNHEY and CDR2 SMNVEV (reference sequence). In DNA, the CDR3 is TGTGCCAGCAGTTCCCGTAGACAATTAACGAGGGAGACCCAGTACTTC. This gives the protein CASSSRRQLTRETQYF.

CDR3 residues: CASSVPNYGYTF. The CDR3 DNA reads as TGTGCCAGCAGCGTCCCTAACTATGGCTACACCTTC. This chain joins TRBV9 and TRBJ1-2; unclear D gene. V dropped 2 bases and J dropped 0 bases, with 2 bases sitting between them. There are 12 residues in the CDR3. Germline V lookup: CDR1 SGDLS, CDR2 YYNGEE.

V gene TRBV2 combines with J gene TRBJ2-1; the D call may be TRBD1 or TRBD2 (5 bases each). V was pared by 8 bases and J by 6 bases, with 17 bases between. CDR3 length: 14 residues. Germline CDR1 SNHLY, CDR2 FYNNEI. The DNA of the CDR3 is TGTGCCAGCCAGGGTCTGGAGGAGTTCAATGAGCAGTTCTTC. Residues: CASQGLEEFNEQFF.

The genes are TRBV4-3 and TRBJ1-6, with D uncertain. Looked up from germline, CDR1 is LGHNA and CDR2 is YSLEER. V was pared by 1 base and J by 9 bases, with 16 bases between. CDR3 size: 16 residues. CDR3 nucleotides: TGCGCCAGCAGCCAAGGATACAGCCCGATCGGTTCACCCCTCCACTTT. Residues: CASSQGYSPIGSPLHF.

This clone was recorded once. The chain recombines TRBV15 with TRBJ1-2, with unresolved D. Trimming pared 0 bases from V and 3 bases from J, leaving 11 bases between. Germline V gene lookup returns CDR1 LNHNV and CDR2 YYDKDF (reference sequence). The CDR3 consists of 15 residues. The CDR3 loop is CATSRDFGSYYGYTF. The CDR3 nucleotides are TGTGCCACCAGCAGAGATTTTGGCAGTTACTATGGCTACACCTTC.

The gene calls are TRBV5-8 and TRBJ2-5; weak D call: TRBD2 (6 bases). V lost 4 bases, J lost 12 bases, and 16 bases lay in between. Germline V gene sequence: CDR1 SGHTS, CDR2 YDEGEE. The CDR3 sequence is 12 residues long. For the CDR3, the DNA is TGTGCCAGCAGCCCCGAGACTAGAATTGAGTACTTC. Protein product: CASSPETRIEYF.

The V gene is TRBV27, the J gene TRBJ1-2; the match to TRBD1 covers 7 bases. The CDR3 consists of 16 residues. CDR1 and CDR2 (germline): MNHEY, SMNVEV (reference sequence). V was clipped by 6 bases and J by 0 bases; unmatched bases: 10. This CDR3 is CASSPSAGTANYGYTF. The CDR3 DNA sequence: TGTGCCAGCAGCCCGTCGGCCGGGACAGCTAACTATGGCTACACCTTC.